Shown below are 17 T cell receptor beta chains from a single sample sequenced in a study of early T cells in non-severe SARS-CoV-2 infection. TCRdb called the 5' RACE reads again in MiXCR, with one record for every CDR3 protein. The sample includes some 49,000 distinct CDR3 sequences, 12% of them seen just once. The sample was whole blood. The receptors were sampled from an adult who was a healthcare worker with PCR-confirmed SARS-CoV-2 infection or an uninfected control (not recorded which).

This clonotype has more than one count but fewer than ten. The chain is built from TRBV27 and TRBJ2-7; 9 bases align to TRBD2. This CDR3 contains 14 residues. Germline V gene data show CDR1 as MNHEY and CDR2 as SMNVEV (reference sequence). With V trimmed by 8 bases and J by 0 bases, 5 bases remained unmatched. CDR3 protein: CASRMGLASYEQYF. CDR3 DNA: TGTGCCAGCCGAATGGGACTAGCCTCCTACGAGCAGTACTTC.

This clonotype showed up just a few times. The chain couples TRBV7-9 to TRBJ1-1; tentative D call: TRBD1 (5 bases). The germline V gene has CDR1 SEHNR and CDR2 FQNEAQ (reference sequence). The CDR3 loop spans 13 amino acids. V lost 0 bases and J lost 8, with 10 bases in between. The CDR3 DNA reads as TGTGCCAGCAGCTTAGCGGGCAGGGAAGAAGCTTTCTTT. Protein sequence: CASSLAGREEAFF. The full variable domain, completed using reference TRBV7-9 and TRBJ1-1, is DTGVSQNPRHKITKRGQNVTFRCDPISEHNRLYWYRQTLGQGPEFLTYFQNEAQLEKSRLLSDRFSAERPKGSFSTLEIQRTEQGDSAMYLCASSLAGREEAFFGQGTRLTVV.

In DNA form, the CDR3 reads TGTGCCAGCAGCTTACAGGGGCAACACGAGCAGTACTTC. Protein sequence: CASSLQGQHEQYF. The V gene is TRBV11-2, the J gene TRBJ2-7, with a possible D match to TRBD1 (6 bases). Germline V CDR1 and CDR2: SGHAT, FQNNGV. This CDR3 has 13 residues. V dropped 2 bases and J dropped 5 bases, with 10 bases sitting between them.

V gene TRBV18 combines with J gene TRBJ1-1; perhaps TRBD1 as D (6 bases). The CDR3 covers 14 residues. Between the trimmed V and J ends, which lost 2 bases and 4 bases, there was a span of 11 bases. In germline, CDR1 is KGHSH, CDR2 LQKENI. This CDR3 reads CASSPSRGGTEAFF. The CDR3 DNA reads TGTGCCAGCTCACCAAGCAGGGGTGGCACTGAAGCTTTCTTT.

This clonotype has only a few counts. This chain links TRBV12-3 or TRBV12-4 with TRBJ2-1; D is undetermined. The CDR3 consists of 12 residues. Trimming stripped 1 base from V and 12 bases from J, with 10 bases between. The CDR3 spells CASSLGALGQFF. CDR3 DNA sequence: TGTGCCAGCAGTTTAGGGGCGTTGGGGCAGTTCTTC.

CDR3 in amino acids: CASSLSGTGYNEQFF. In DNA form, the CDR3 reads TGTGCCAGCAGTTTATCCGGGACAGGGTACAATGAGCAGTTCTTC. V gene TRBV28 combines with J gene TRBJ2-1, with TRBD1 matching over 9 bases. The CDR3 sequence is 15 residues long. Trimming cost V 1 base and J 4 bases; bases outside gene matches: 2. Per the germline V gene, CDR1 is MDHEN and CDR2 is SYDVKM.

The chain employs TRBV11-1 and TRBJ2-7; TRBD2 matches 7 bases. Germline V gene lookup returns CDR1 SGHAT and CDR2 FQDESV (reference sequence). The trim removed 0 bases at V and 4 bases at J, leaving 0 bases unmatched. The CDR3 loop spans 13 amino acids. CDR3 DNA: TGTGCCAGCAGCTTAGCACTAGCGTACGAGCAGTACTTC. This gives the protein CASSLALAYEQYF.

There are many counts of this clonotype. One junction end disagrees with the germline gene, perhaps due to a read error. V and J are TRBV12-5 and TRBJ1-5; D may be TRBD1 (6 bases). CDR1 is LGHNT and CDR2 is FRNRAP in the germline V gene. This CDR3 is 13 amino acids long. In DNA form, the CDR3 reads TGTGCTAGTGGAGAACAGGGCAACCAGCCCCAGCATTTT. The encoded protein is CASGEQGNQPQHF.

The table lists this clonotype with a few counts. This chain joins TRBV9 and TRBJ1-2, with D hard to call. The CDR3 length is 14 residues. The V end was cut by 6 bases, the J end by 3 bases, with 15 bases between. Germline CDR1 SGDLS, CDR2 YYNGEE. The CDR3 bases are TGTGCCAGCAAAGGGCTTCCAACATACTATGGCTACACCTTC. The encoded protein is CASKGLPTYYGYTF.

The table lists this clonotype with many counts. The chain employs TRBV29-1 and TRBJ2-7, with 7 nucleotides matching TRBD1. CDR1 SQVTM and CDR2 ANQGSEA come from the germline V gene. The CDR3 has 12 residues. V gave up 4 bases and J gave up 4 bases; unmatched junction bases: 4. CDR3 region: CSVGGTVYEQYF. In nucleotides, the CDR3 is TGCAGCGTTGGGGGGACAGTGTACGAGCAGTACTTC.

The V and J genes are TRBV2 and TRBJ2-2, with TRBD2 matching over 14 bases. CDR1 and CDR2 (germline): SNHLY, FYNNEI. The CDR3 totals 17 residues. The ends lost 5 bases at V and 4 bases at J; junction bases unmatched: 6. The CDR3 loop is CASSKTGTSGGTGELFF. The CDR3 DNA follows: TGTGCCAGCAGTAAAACGGGGACTAGCGGGGGCACCGGGGAGCTGTTTTTT.

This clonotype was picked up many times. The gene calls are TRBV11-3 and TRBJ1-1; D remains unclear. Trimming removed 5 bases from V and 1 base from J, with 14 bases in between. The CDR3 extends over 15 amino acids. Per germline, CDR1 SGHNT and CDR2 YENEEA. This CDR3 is CASSPRGRSNTEAFF. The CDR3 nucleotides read TGTGCCAGCAGCCCGAGAGGACGGTCGAACACTGAAGCTTTCTTT.

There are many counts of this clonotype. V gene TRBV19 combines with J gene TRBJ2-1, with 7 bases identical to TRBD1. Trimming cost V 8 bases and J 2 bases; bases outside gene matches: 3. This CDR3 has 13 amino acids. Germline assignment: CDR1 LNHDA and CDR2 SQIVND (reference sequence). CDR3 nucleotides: TGTGCCAGTGCGGACAGGACCTACAATGAGCAGTTCTTC. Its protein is CASADRTYNEQFF.

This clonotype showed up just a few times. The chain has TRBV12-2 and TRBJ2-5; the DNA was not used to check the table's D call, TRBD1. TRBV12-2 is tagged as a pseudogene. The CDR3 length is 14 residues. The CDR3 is CASRLGRGLKTQYF. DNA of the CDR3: TGTGCAAGTCGCTTAGGCCGGGGGCTGAAGACCCAGTACTTC.

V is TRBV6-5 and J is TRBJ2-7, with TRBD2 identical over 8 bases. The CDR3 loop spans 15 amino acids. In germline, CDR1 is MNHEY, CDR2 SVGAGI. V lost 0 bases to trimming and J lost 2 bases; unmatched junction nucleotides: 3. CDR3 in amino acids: CASSYSELAAYEQYF. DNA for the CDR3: TGTGCCAGCAGTTACTCTGAACTAGCGGCCTACGAGCAGTACTTC.

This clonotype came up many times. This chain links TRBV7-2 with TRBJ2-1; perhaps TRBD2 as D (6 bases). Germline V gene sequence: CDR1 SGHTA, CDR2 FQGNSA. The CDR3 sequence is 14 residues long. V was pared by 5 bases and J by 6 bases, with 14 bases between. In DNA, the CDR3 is TGTGCCAGCAGCCCCGTAGCGGTCTTCAATGAGCAGTTCTTC. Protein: CASSPVAVFNEQFF.

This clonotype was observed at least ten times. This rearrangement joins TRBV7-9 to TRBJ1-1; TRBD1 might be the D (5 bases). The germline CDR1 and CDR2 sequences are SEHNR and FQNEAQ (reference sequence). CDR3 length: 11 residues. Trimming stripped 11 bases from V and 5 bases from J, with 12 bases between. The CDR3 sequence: CAGGIRTEAFF. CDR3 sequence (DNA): TGTGCCGGGGGGATAAGGACTGAAGCTTTCTTT.